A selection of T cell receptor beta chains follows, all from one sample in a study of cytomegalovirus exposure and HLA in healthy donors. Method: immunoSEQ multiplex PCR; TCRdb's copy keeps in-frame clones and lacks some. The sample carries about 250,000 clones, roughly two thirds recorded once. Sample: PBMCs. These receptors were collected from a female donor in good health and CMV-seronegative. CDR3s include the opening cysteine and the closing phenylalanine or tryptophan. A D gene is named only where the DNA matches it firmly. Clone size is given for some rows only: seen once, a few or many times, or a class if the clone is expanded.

TGTGCCATGGGTGTCGGCAGGGGCTACACCTTC,CAMGVGRGYTF,TRBV2,TRBJ1-2,-,-
TGTGCCAGCAGCTTAGAGGCACAGGGAGACGGCTACACCTTC,CASSLEAQGDGYTF,TRBV11-2,TRBJ1-2,once,-
TGTGCTAGTGGTTTTCCGGGACAGGGTGATAGTTTGTACGAGCAGTACTTC,CASGFPGQGDSLYEQYF,TRBV12-5,TRBJ2-7,few,TRBD1
TGCGCCAGCAGCTTAACAGGGGCCACTGAAGCTTTCTTT,CASSLTGATEAFF,TRBV5-1,TRBJ1-1,few,TRBD1
TGTGCCAGCAGCTTGTTTCCCCCTAGCGGGAGGGCATTC,CASSLFPPSGRAF,TRBV5-6,TRBJ2-6,-,TRBD2
TGTGCCAGCAGCTTAGGACGCGTACGTGGGACTGACAGCTCCTACAATGAGCAGTTCTTC,CASSLGRVRGTDSSYNEQFF,TRBV7-8,TRBJ2-1,-,-
TGTGCCAGCAGCTTGGAGAGGGGAGGGGAAAAACTGTTTTTT,CASSLERGGEKLFF,TRBV5-4,TRBJ1-4,-,-
TGTGCCAGCAGCTGGGGACTAGCGGGAGAATACAATGAGCAGTTCTTC,CASSWGLAGEYNEQFF,TRBV7-9,TRBJ2-1,-,TRBD2
TGTGCCAGCAGTAGAACAGGTGACTCCTACAATGAGCAGTTCTTC,CASSRTGDSYNEQFF,TRBV28,TRBJ2-1,-,-
TGTGCCATCAGTGAGTCGGGGACAACCTACGAGCAGTACTTC,CAISESGTTYEQYF,TRBV10-3,TRBJ2-7,-,-
TGCGCCAGCGCCGACAGTCCTTTGTCCCAGTACTTC,CASADSPLSQYF,TRBV5-1,TRBJ2-5,-,-
TGTGCCAGCAGTTTGCCTTATGGGACAGGGGGCTTTCCCTCTGGGGCCAACGTCCTGACTTTC,CASSLPYGTGGFPSGANVLTF,TRBV28,TRBJ2-6,-,TRBD1
TGTGCCAGCAGTTCTAGCGGAGACAATGAGCAGTTCTTC,CASSSSGDNEQFF,TRBV27,TRBJ2-1,-,TRBD2
TGTGCCAGCAGCGGTACCGGGACAGTCCAAGAGACCCAGTACTTC,CASSGTGTVQETQYF,TRBV5-4,TRBJ2-5,few,TRBD1
TGTGCCAGCCTCCAGGGTAATCAGCCCCAGCATTTT,CASLQGNQPQHF,TRBV6-1,TRBJ1-5,once,-
TGTGCCATCAGTGAGTCGGAAGGTTCAGGTGGCGGCTACACCTTC,CAISESEGSGGGYTF,TRBV10-3,TRBJ1-2,-,-
TGTGCCAGCAGTTTATACCCAGGTGAAGAGACCCAGTACTTC,CASSLYPGEETQYF,TRBV28,TRBJ2-5,once,-
TGTGCCAGCAGCACGGGACAGAGCTACGAGCAGTACTTC,CASSTGQSYEQYF,TRBV11-3,TRBJ2-7,-,TRBD1
TGTGCCAGCAGTGAGAACAGGGATTACACCGGGGAGCTGTTTTTT,CASSENRDYTGELFF,TRBV27,TRBJ2-2,-,-
TGTGCCTGGAGTGTACGGCGCCGAGGGGATACGCAGTATTTT,CAWSVRRRGDTQYF,TRBV30,TRBJ2-3,-,-
TGTGCCAGCAGTGCCCGGGACAGGGTCAACGAGCAGTACTTC,CASSARDRVNEQYF,TRBV6-1,TRBJ2-7,-,TRBD1
TGCGCCAGCAGCTTGGACGTTAGCGGAAGGGGACGCACCGGGGAGCTGTTTTTT,CASSLDVSGRGRTGELFF,TRBV5-1,TRBJ2-2,-,-
TGTGCCAGCTTAGGGGACAGGGGGATCTACAGGGAAAAACTGTTTTTT,CASLGDRGIYREKLFF,TRBV28,TRBJ1-4,-,TRBD1
TGTGCCAGCAGCCCGGGTAGGAGGGGCTCCTACAATGAGCAGTTCTTC,CASSPGRRGSYNEQFF,TRBV5-4,TRBJ2-1,-,-
TGTGCCAGCTCACCACCGGACAGGGTGAGGACAGATACGCAGTATTTT,CASSPPDRVRTDTQYF,TRBV18,TRBJ2-3,few,TRBD1
TGCGCCAGCAGCCCCCCTAACGAGGGAGGGACCGGGGAGCTGTTTTTT,CASSPPNEGGTGELFF,TRBV5-1,TRBJ2-2,-,TRBD2
TGCGCCAGCAGCCAAGGGACACACTACCTATACAATGAGCAGTTCTTC,CASSQGTHYLYNEQFF,TRBV5-1,TRBJ2-1,-,-
TGCGCCAGCAGTGCACGGGGGGGACTAGCGGGATACGAGCAGTACTTC,CASSARGGLAGYEQYF,TRBV10-2,TRBJ2-7,-,TRBD2
TGTGCCAGCAGCTTAGGGGGGGCGGGAGTCACAGATACGCAGTATTTT,CASSLGGAGVTDTQYF,TRBV7-9,TRBJ2-3,-,-
TGTGCCAGCAGTTACGGGATACCGACCAACACCGGGGAGCTGTTTTTT,CASSYGIPTNTGELFF,TRBV7-2,TRBJ2-2,once,-
TGCGCCAGCAGCTTGGCCGGACAAAACTCCTACAATGAGCAGTTCTTC,CASSLAGQNSYNEQFF,TRBV5-1,TRBJ2-1,-,-
TGCAGTGCTGCGGGTAATGAAAAACTGTTTTTT,CSAAGNEKLFF,TRBV20-1,TRBJ1-4,-,-
TGTGCCAGCAGCCACAAATCGGGACAGGGGCACGAAAAACTGTTTTTT,CASSHKSGQGHEKLFF,TRBV28,TRBJ1-4,-,TRBD1
TGTGCCAGCAGTTACGACGGGGTTATGAACACTGAAGCTTTCTTT,CASSYDGVMNTEAFF,TRBV6-5,TRBJ1-1,-,-
TGTGCCAGCAACCTTTTAGCGGGAGGGCTTTACAATGAGCAGTTCTTC,CASNLLAGGLYNEQFF,TRBV11-3,TRBJ2-1,-,TRBD2
TGTTCCAGCAGCCCTGGACAGGGGAGCGATGAGCAGTTCTTC,CSSSPGQGSDEQFF,TRBV7-9,TRBJ2-1,-,TRBD1
TGTGCCAGTAGTATAGAAGACCGACTGGAGCAGCCCCAGCATTTT,CASSIEDRLEQPQHF,TRBV19,TRBJ1-5,once,-
TGTGCCTGGAGTGTACGGGGAACTGGGAATTCACCCCTCCACTTT,CAWSVRGTGNSPLHF,TRBV30,TRBJ1-6,-,-
TGTGCCAGCAGTACTATAATGGCTACTGAGGGCAATCAGCCCCAGCATTTT,CASSTIMATEGNQPQHF,TRBV28,TRBJ1-5,-,-
TGTGCCAGCAGCCGAGACTCAGGGGGCCGTAATCAGCCCCAGCATTTT,CASSRDSGGRNQPQHF,TRBV2,TRBJ1-5,-,TRBD1
TGTGCCAGCAGCTCTCCGGTACAGGGAACCACCGGGGAGCTGTTTTTT,CASSSPVQGTTGELFF,TRBV5-4,TRBJ2-2,-,-
TGCGCCAGCAGCGAGACAGGGTTGGGGGAGCAGTACTTC,CASSETGLGEQYF,TRBV10-1,TRBJ2-7,-,TRBD1
TGTGCCAGCAGCTTGGGACTTCCCTTCTACGAGCAGTACTTC,CASSLGLPFYEQYF,TRBV9,TRBJ2-7,-,-
TGTGCCACCAGCAGGGGACTTCGCAATGAGCAGTTCTTC,CATSRGLRNEQFF,TRBV15,TRBJ2-1,few,-
TGCGCCAGCAGCCCCGGACAGCTGATCTACGAGCAGTACTTC,CASSPGQLIYEQYF,TRBV5-1,TRBJ2-7,-,-
TGTGCCACCAGCAGAGATCTGGACAGGAGATATGGCTACACCTTC,CATSRDLDRRYGYTF,TRBV15,TRBJ1-2,-,TRBD1
TGTGCCAGCAGTTTATCGGGGGGAGTGGTTGGCTACACCTTC,CASSLSGGVVGYTF,TRBV27,TRBJ1-2,-,-
TGCGCCAGCAGTGAGTCGATCGGGAACACCGGGGAGCTGTTTTTT,CASSESIGNTGELFF,TRBV10-1,TRBJ2-2,-,-
TGCGCCAGCAGCCAAAAACCAATCCGACAGTTCCTGAACACTGAAGCTTTCTTT,CASSQKPIRQFLNTEAFF,TRBV23-1,TRBJ1-1,-,-
TGTGCCAGCAGCCGGGACAGGTGGTACGAGCAGTACTTC,CASSRDRWYEQYF,TRBV7-9,TRBJ2-7,-,TRBD1
TGTGCCAGAAGACAAATTCTTTTTGTTTTGCAGCCCCAGCATTTT,CARRQILFVLQPQHF,TRBV5-4,TRBJ1-5,once,-
TGCGCCAGCAGCCAAGATCCGGGAGCAGTGGCCACTGAAGCTTTCTTT,CASSQDPGAVATEAFF,TRBV4-1,TRBJ1-1,once,-
TGTGCCAGCAGCTTGGTATCAGACTACGAGCAGTACTTC,CASSLVSDYEQYF,TRBV5-6,TRBJ2-7,-,-
TGTGCCATCAGTGATAGGGGTACTAATGAAAAACTGTTTTTT,CAISDRGTNEKLFF,TRBV10-3,TRBJ1-4,-,-
TGTGCCAGTAGTATAAGACTAGCGTATGAGCAGTTCTTC,CASSIRLAYEQFF,TRBV19,TRBJ2-1,-,TRBD2
TGTGCCAGTAGTACCTACCCGAGGGGGCTCGTCCAAGAGACCCAGTACTTC,CASSTYPRGLVQETQYF,TRBV19,TRBJ2-5,few,TRBD1
TGTGCCAGCAGCGGTAGAGGACAGGGGACGTATTCACCCCTCCACTTT,CASSGRGQGTYSPLHF,TRBV5-4,TRBJ1-6,-,TRBD1
TGTGCCAGCACACAACCGGGGGGCAACGAGCAGTACTTC,CASTQPGGNEQYF,TRBV7-2,TRBJ2-7,-,-
TGTGCCAGCAGCTTAGGGGGACTAGCAGCATACAATGAGCAGTTCTTC,CASSLGGLAAYNEQFF,TRBV7-2,TRBJ2-1,once,TRBD2